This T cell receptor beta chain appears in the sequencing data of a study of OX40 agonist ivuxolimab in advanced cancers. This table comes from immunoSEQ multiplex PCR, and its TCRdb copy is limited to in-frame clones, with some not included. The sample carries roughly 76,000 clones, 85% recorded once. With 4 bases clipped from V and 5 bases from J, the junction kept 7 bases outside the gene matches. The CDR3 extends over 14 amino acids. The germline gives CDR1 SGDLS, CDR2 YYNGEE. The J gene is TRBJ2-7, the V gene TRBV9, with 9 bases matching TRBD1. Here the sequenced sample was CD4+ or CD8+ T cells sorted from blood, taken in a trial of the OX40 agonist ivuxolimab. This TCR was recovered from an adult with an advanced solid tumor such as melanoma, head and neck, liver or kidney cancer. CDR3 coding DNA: TGTGCCAGCAGCCTACAGGGGGCTTTCGACGAGCAGTACTTC. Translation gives CASSLQGAFDEQYF.